This is a list of T cell receptor beta chains from one sample in a study of blood T cells in healthy people across ages. TCRdb re-called the 5' RACE reads with MiXCR, one entry per CDR3 protein. Of around 1,500,000 distinct CDR3 sequences in the sample, around 42% are singletons; the top ten hold roughly 7.9%. The sequenced sample was blood. Receptor source: a woman between 18 and 30 years old in good health. Each CDR3 is given with its conserved first and last residue. Each record gives: clone size, V gene, J gene, D gene, CDR3 DNA, CDR3 protein. The D gene is left open where the match is weak. A clone size is listed for some rows: how often the clone was seen (once, few, many), or a class if it is expanded.

many	TRBV5-1	TRBJ2-5	.	TGTGCCAGCAGTTTAAGGGGAGGAGAGACCCAGTACTTC	CASSLRGGETQYF
.	TRBV20-1	TRBJ2-5	.	TGCAGTGCTTTCTTGGGCCAGACCCAGTACTTC	CSAFLGQTQYF
.	TRBV12-3/TRBV12-4	TRBJ1-1	.	TGTGCCAGCAGTTTAGCGCTCCGGCCAGGCCGCGAAGCTTTCTTT	CASSLALRPGREAFF
.	TRBV10-3	TRBJ1-1	.	TGTGCCATCAGTGACGGGGCCCTGAACACTGAAGCTTTCTTT	CAISDGALNTEAFF
.	TRBV6-5	TRBJ2-2	.	TGTGCCAGCAGGGCGAGGAGAAAGGGGGGAATCGGGGAGCTGTTTTTT	CASRARRKGGIGELFF
.	TRBV10-3	TRBJ2-7	.	TGTGCCATCAGCCACGGCTCCTACGAGCAGTACTTC	CAISHGSYEQYF
.	TRBV2	TRBJ1-1	TRBD1	TGTGCCAGCAGAGACAGGGAGGGCACTGAAGCTTTCTTT	CASRDREGTEAFF
.	TRBV13	TRBJ2-5	TRBD2	TGTGCCAGCAGCCCTTGGGGGGGTGAAGAGACCCAGTACTTC	CASSPWGGEETQYF
.	TRBV5-1	TRBJ2-1	TRBD2	TGCGCCAGCAGCTTGAGACTAGCGGGGTCTACAAATGAGCAGTTCTTC	CASSLRLAGSTNEQFF
few	TRBV2	TRBJ2-1	.	TGTGCCAGCAGTGATTCCTCGGGTGAGCAGTTCTTC	CASSDSSGEQFF
.	TRBV10-3	TRBJ1-6	.	TGTACCATCAGTGAGTCCGGCGGAGTATCACCCCTCCACTTT	CTISESGGVSPLHF
.	TRBV5-5	TRBJ2-2	.	TGTGCCAGCAGTCAAGAGGGGCAGGACACCGGGGAGCTGTTTTTT	CASSQEGQDTGELFF
.	TRBV12-3/TRBV12-4	TRBJ2-7	TRBD1	TGTGCCAGCAGTCCAAGTTCTGCAGGGGGTTACGAGCAGTACTTC	CASSPSSAGGYEQYF
.	TRBV5-1	TRBJ2-7	.	TGCGCCAGCAGCTTGGTTTTTGAACGTCCCTCCTACGAGCAGTACTTC	CASSLVFERPSYEQYF
.	TRBV15	TRBJ1-2	TRBD1	TGTGCCACCAGCAATTTTTTAGCACAGGGGAGAGGGGATGGCTACACCTTC	CATSNFLAQGRGDGYTF
.	TRBV7-9	TRBJ1-5	.	TGTGCCAGCAGCTTTGCGGCCGGCTATAGCAATCAGCCCCAGCATTTT	CASSFAAGYSNQPQHF
.	TRBV20-1	TRBJ2-2	TRBD2	TGCAGTGCTAGACGCCTAGCGGGGGGGACCGGGGAGCTGTTTTTT	CSARRLAGGTGELFF